Presented here are 16 T cell receptor beta chains from one specimen sequenced in a study of OX40 agonist ivuxolimab in advanced cancers. Libraries were prepared by immunoSEQ multiplex PCR; TCRdb keeps only in-frame clonotypes and omits some of them. This repertoire shows about 41,000 clones, 78% found once; its top ten account for 22%. The starting material was CD4+ or CD8+ T cells sorted from blood, obtained in a trial of the OX40 agonist ivuxolimab. The source is an adult with an advanced solid tumor such as melanoma, head and neck, liver or kidney cancer.

The chain joins TRBV7-6 to TRBJ2-7; 7 bases are shared with TRBD1. J was trimmed by 1 base and V by 5 bases; bases with no gene match: 5. The CDR3 is made up of 14 amino acids. Germline CDR1 SGHVS, CDR2 FNYEAQ. This CDR3 reads CASSPLDRSYEQYF. CDR3 sequence (DNA): TGTGCCAGCAGCCCCTTGGACAGGTCCTACGAGCAGTACTTC.

As concerns this clone: Within the sample, other DNA sequences also encode this same CDR3. The V and J genes are TRBV30 and TRBJ2-2, with TRBD1 identical over 11 bases. Trimming removed 1 base from V and 3 bases from J; junction bases left unmatched: 4. This CDR3 spans 16 amino acids. Germline values: CDR1 GTSNPN, CDR2 SVGIG (reference sequence). The DNA of the CDR3 is TGTGCCTGGAGTGGGGGGACAGGGGGTCACACCGGGGAGCTGTTTTTT. It codes for CAWSGGTGGHTGELFF. Based on the CDR3 plus reference TRBV30 and TRBJ2-2, the full variable domain is SQTIHQWPATLVQPVGSPLSLECTVEGTSNPNLYWYRQAAGRGLQLLFYSVGIGQISSEVPQNLSASRPQDRQFILSSKKLLLSDSGFYLCAWSGGTGGHTGELFFGEGSRLTVL.

The chain has TRBV5-1 and TRBJ2-7, with 9 positions matching TRBD2. CDR1 is SGHRS, CDR2 YFSETQ, per germline. The ends lost 1 base at V and 0 bases at J; junction bases unmatched: 2. The CDR3 sequence is 15 residues long. The CDR3 is CASSLRTSDSYEQYF. The CDR3 DNA is TGCGCCAGCAGCTTGAGGACTAGCGACTCCTACGAGCAGTACTTC. The full variable domain, rest sourced from reference TRBV5-1 and TRBJ2-7, is KAGVTQTPRYLIKTRGQQVTLSCSPISGHRSVSWYQQTPGQGLQFLFEYFSETQRNKGNFPGRFSGRQFSNSRSEMNVSTLELGDSALYLCASSLRTSDSYEQYFGPGTRLTVT.

The chain uses TRBV5-4 and TRBJ1-2; D uncertain. Trimming cost V 1 base and J 2 bases, with 12 bases left between them. This CDR3 is built from 15 residues. The germline CDR1 and CDR2 sequences are SGHNT and YYREEE (reference sequence). CDR3 residues: CASSLLGGGNYGYTF. Written as DNA, the CDR3 is TGTGCCAGCAGCTTGTTGGGAGGAGGAAACTATGGCTACACCTTC.

This chain links TRBV7-9 with TRBJ2-5; no reliable D call. The germline gives CDR1 SEHNR, CDR2 FQNEAQ (reference sequence). Trimming took off 6 bases at V and 5 bases at J, with 16 bases between the two ends. This CDR3 has 14 amino acids. CDR3 nucleotides: TGTGCCAGCAGGCCCGGCGACCTCGGGGAGACCCAGTACTTC. It encodes CASRPGDLGETQYF.

This chain links TRBV7-9 with TRBJ2-1, with D maybe TRBD2 (6 bases). The CDR3 runs to 14 residues. The germline gives CDR1 SEHNR, CDR2 FQNEAQ (reference sequence). Trimming cost V 6 bases and J 5 bases, with 14 bases left between them. The DNA for the CDR3 is TGTGCCAGCAGGGTTGGAGGGGTTGACAATGAGCAGTTCTTC. Amino acid sequence: CASRVGGVDNEQFF.

The chain is built from TRBV20-1 and TRBJ2-1; unclear D gene. The V end was cut by 4 bases, the J end by 6 bases, with 7 bases between. The CDR3 loop spans 11 amino acids. Germline V gene lookup returns CDR1 DFQATT and CDR2 SNEGSKA (reference sequence). The CDR3 DNA reads as TGCAGTGCTAATGCCCCCAATGAGCAGTTCTTC. This encodes CSANAPNEQFF.

V and J are TRBV19 and TRBJ2-1; 9 bases line up with TRBD1. Germline assignment: CDR1 LNHDA and CDR2 SQIVND (reference sequence). The CDR3 length is 15 residues. Germline trimming cut 4 bases from V and 6 bases from J; bases unmatched to any gene: 7. The CDR3 reads CASSRTGGVFNEQFF. The CDR3 nucleotides read TGTGCCAGTAGTAGAACAGGGGGCGTTTTCAATGAGCAGTTCTTC.

The chain recombines TRBV10-2 with TRBJ2-7; D possibly corresponds to TRBD2 (6 bases). This CDR3 comprises 14 residues. Germline-derived CDR1 and CDR2 are WSHSY and SAAADI. V lost 5 bases and J lost 0, with 11 bases in between. CDR3 coding DNA: TGCGCCAGCAGTTACGGGGGAACCTCCTACGAGCAGTACTTC. Translated: CASSYGGTSYEQYF.

The CDR3, as DNA: TGTGCCAGCAGCTTAAATGTTTTCGGCACAGGGAATCAGCCCCAGCATTTT. Its translation is CASSLNVFGTGNQPQHF. The chain recombines TRBV5-6 with TRBJ1-5, with TRBD1 as a possible D gene (6 bases). The CDR3 consists of 17 residues. Germline V gene lookup returns CDR1 SGHDT and CDR2 YYEEEE. V gave up 2 bases and J gave up 4 bases, with 19 bases separating them.

The chain uses TRBV21-1 and TRBJ1-5. TRBV21-1 is noted as a pseudogene. The CDR3 extends over 16 amino acids. CDR3 region: CASSAKGFREDQPQHF. The CDR3 region has the DNA TGTGCCAGCAGCGCTAAAGGGTTTAGGGAGGATCAGCCCCAGCATTTT.

J is TRBJ1-2 and V is TRBV15; D unresolved. Trimming took off 0 bases at V and 5 bases at J, with 13 bases between the two ends. The CDR3 has 15 residues. The germline V gene encodes CDR1 LNHNV and CDR2 YYDKDF (reference sequence). The DNA of the CDR3 is TGTGCCACCAGCAGAGATGGGAGTGTCTCTTATGGCTACACCTTC. Its translation is CATSRDGSVSYGYTF.

This clone has just a few counts. This rearrangement joins TRBV11-2 to TRBJ2-5; a possible D gene is TRBD1 (5 bases). This CDR3 contains 17 residues. The germline V and J ends were trimmed by 2 bases and 4 bases, with 20 bases remaining between them. Germline V gene lookup returns CDR1 SGHAT and CDR2 FQNNGV. Here the CDR3 reads CASSLRGEEQDGETQYF. The CDR3 DNA reads TGTGCCAGCAGCTTAAGGGGCGAGGAACAGGATGGAGAGACCCAGTACTTC.

The CDR3 protein is CASNAMGGPGQGQFF. The CDR3 region has the DNA TGTGCCAGCAACGCCATGGGAGGACCGGGACAGGGACAGTTCTTC. This sequence joins TRBV9 and TRBJ2-1, with 9 bases that match TRBD1. The germline CDR1 and CDR2 sequences are SGDLS and YYNGEE. The V gene end was trimmed by 6 bases and the J gene end by 13 bases; junction bases not matched to a gene: 17. The CDR3 totals 15 residues.

The chain combines TRBV5-4 with TRBJ2-5; 7 nucleotides match TRBD1. The CDR3 spans 13 residues. With 4 bases clipped from V and 4 bases from J, the junction kept 4 bases outside the gene matches. Germline V gives CDR1 SGHNT, CDR2 YYREEE (reference sequence). This CDR3 reads CASSQGTAETQYF. The CDR3 nucleotides are TGTGCCAGCAGCCAAGGGACAGCAGAGACCCAGTACTTC.

This clone is medium-sized by share. This chain links TRBV19 with TRBJ1-5; unclear D gene. Germline assignment: CDR1 LNHDA and CDR2 SQIVND (reference sequence). V dropped 7 bases and J dropped 0 bases, with 10 bases sitting between them. The CDR3 has 14 amino acids. This chain's CDR3 is CASTTVYSNQPQHF. CDR3 sequence (DNA): TGTGCCAGTACGACCGTTTATAGCAATCAGCCCCAGCATTTT.